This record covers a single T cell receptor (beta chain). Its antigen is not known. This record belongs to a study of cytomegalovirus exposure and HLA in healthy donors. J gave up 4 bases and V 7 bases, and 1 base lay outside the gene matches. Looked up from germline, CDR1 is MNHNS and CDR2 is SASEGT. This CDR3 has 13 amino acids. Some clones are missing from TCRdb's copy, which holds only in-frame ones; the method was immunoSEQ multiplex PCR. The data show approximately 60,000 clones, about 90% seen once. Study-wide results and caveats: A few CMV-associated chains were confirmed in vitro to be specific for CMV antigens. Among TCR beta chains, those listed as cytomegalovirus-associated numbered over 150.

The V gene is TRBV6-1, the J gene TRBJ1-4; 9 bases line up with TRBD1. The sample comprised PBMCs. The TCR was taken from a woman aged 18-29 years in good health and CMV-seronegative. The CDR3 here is CASKTGGNEKLFF. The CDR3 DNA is TGTGCCAGCAAGACAGGGGGTAATGAAAAACTGTTTTTT.